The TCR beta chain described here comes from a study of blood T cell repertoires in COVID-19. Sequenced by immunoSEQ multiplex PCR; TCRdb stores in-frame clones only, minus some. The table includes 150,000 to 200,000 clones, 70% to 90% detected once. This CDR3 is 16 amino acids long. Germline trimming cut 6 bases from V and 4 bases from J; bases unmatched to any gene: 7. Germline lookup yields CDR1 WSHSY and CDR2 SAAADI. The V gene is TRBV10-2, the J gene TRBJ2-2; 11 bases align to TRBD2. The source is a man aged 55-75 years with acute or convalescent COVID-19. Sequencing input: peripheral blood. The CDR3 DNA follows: TGCGCCAGCAGATCGGGTAGCGGGAGGGCCACCGGGGAGCTGTTTTTT. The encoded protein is CASRSGSGRATGELFF.